Following are 23 T cell receptor beta chains from one sample sequenced in a study of Tregs in tolerant kidney transplant recipients. Clones were sequenced by immunoSEQ multiplex PCR, and TCRdb holds only the in-frame ones, with some missing. The specimen's table records about 48,000 clones. Sample: CD4+ T cells from blood, taken before the transplant. The receptor set was obtained from a human donor who received a combined kidney and bone marrow transplant.

Note on this clone: Read sequence stops 3 residues before the CDR3 end, and the germline J gene provides the missing end. V is TRBV7-3 and J is TRBJ1-1, with a weak D call TRBD1 (6 bases). Germline V gene lookup returns CDR1 SGHTA and CDR2 FQGTGA. CDR3 length equals 16 residues. V was pared by 5 bases and J by 5 bases, with 21 bases between. This chain's CDR3 is CASSPQPGHPGTEAFF. The CDR3 bases that were read are TGTGCCAGCAGCCCCCAACCGGGACATCCAGGGACTGAA. Full variable domain (rest looked up from reference TRBV7-3 and TRBJ1-1): GAGVSQTPSNKVTEKGKYVELRCDPISGHTALYWYRQSLGQGPEFLIYFQGTGAADDSGLPNDRFFAVRPEGSVSTLKIQRTERGDSAVYLCASSPQPGHPGTEAFFGQGTRLTVV.

As for this clone: The read ends 3 residues early relative to the CDR3; the germline J gene fills the gap. The rearrangement links TRBV20-1 to TRBJ2-1; D is perhaps TRBD2 (6 bases). CDR3 length: 15 amino acids. CDR1 is DFQATT and CDR2 is SNEGSKA in the germline V gene (reference sequence). Trimming took off 2 bases at V and 3 bases at J, with 14 bases between the two ends. The DNA read from the CDR3 is TGCAGTGCTAGACGCCTGGCGGGATTCTACAATGAG. This codes for CSARRLAGFYNE. The CDR3, in full, reads CSARRLAGFYNEQFF.

Comment on this clone: The CDR3 end is not reached by the read, which stops 3 residues before it; the germline J gene fills it in. The chain recombines TRBV5-1 with TRBJ2-7, with 11 positions matching TRBD2. CDR1 is SGHRS and CDR2 is YFSETQ in the germline V gene. CDR3 length equals 16 residues. The J segment lost 0 bases and the V segment lost 2 bases, leaving 4 bases of the junction unmatched. This CDR3 reads CASSLVSGRASYEQYF. CDR3 bases read: TGCGCCAGCAGCTTAGTTAGCGGGAGGGCCTCCTACGAG.

Of note for this clone: The read stops 3 residues short of the end of the CDR3; the missing end is completed from the germline J gene. The V and J genes are TRBV5-1 and TRBJ2-7; 7 bases match TRBD1. The trim removed 0 bases at V and 5 bases at J, leaving 5 bases unmatched. Germline V lookup: CDR1 SGHRS, CDR2 YFSETQ. There are 14 residues in the CDR3. The DNA read from the CDR3 is TGCGCCAGCAGCTTGGGGGATACAGGGGACGAG. Translation gives CASSLGDTGDE. The whole CDR3 sequence reads CASSLGDTGDEQYF.

As regards this clone: The read ends 3 residues before the CDR3 terminus; that terminus is restored from the germline J gene. This chain connects TRBV7-3 to TRBJ1-6; 7 bases match TRBD1. The CDR3 runs 15 residues. The J segment lost 5 bases and the V segment lost 3 bases, leaving 4 bases of the junction unmatched. The germline gives CDR1 SGHTA, CDR2 FQGTGA. The CDR3 bases that were read are TGTGCCAGCAGCTTGACAGGGAACCATAATTCACCC. Protein product: CASSLTGNHNSP. The entire CDR3 is CASSLTGNHNSPLHF.

A remark on this clone: Coverage ceases 3 residues before the CDR3 finishes, and the germline J gene fills in the end. V and J are TRBV7-3 and TRBJ2-3; TRBD2 aligns across 7 bases. Per the germline V gene, CDR1 is SGHTA and CDR2 is FQGTGA. CDR3 length: 17 amino acids. The ends lost 7 bases at V and 0 bases at J; junction bases unmatched: 13. The CDR3 sequence is CASTRGGGPSSTDTQYF. The part of the CDR3 DNA that was read is TGTGCCAGCACTCGCGGGGGAGGGCCATCTAGCACAGATACG.

Remarks on this clone: The missing CDR3 end, 3 residues past where the read stops, is filled in from the germline J gene. V gene TRBV10-3 combines with J gene TRBJ2-1; 9 bases fit TRBD2. The CDR3 has 12 residues. Germline V lookup: CDR1 ENHRY, CDR2 SYGVKD. J gave up 9 bases and V 11 bases, and 8 bases lay outside the gene matches. CDR3 DNA (partial): TGTGCCGCCAGAGGGCGGGAGGGTGAG. Translating gives CAARGREGE. The entire CDR3 protein reads CAARGREGEQFF.

Points on this clone: The read terminates 3 residues before the CDR3 end, so the remaining end is supplied by the germline J gene. This rearrangement joins TRBV5-1 to TRBJ2-5; D is unclear. This CDR3 comprises 13 residues. Per germline, CDR1 SGHRS and CDR2 YFSETQ. V was pared by 5 bases and J by 0 bases, with 8 bases between. The sequenced part of the CDR3 DNA is TGCGCCAGCAGAGGGTCAGACCAAGAGACC. Protein sequence: CASRGSDQET. The complete CDR3 protein is CASRGSDQETQYF.

The CDR3 is CAISARSLIGTGSNQPQHF. Incomplete CDR3 DNA: TGTGCCATCAGTGCCCGTAGCTTGATAGGGACAGGGAGCAATCAGCCC. The chain couples TRBV10-3 to TRBJ1-5; 9 nucleotides align to TRBD1. The read finishes 3 residues shy of the CDR3 end, and the germline J gene is used to complete it. The CDR3 spans 19 residues. The J segment lost 1 base and the V segment lost 4 bases, leaving 14 bases of the junction unmatched. Germline V gene lookup returns CDR1 ENHRY and CDR2 SYGVKD.

As to this clone: Read data end 3 residues before the CDR3 end; the end is taken from the germline J gene. This chain uses TRBV20-1 with TRBJ2-3; TRBD2 matches 11 bases. Germline-derived CDR1 and CDR2 are DFQATT and SNEGSKA (reference sequence). This CDR3 has 16 amino acids. The trim removed 6 bases at V and 1 base at J, leaving 9 bases unmatched. The CDR3 protein is CSAGIAGGPGTDTQYF. The covered CDR3 bases are TGCAGTGCGGGGATAGCGGGAGGGCCTGGCACAGATACG.

Turning to this clone: Read data end 3 residues before the CDR3 end; the end is taken from the germline J gene. The chain joins TRBV29-1 to TRBJ2-4; D tentatively fits TRBD1 or TRBD2 (6 bases each). CDR1 SQVTM and CDR2 ANQGSEA come from the germline V gene. The CDR3 is made up of 15 amino acids. The V end lost 6 bases, the J end lost 0 bases, and 15 bases lay between the germline ends. The sequenced part of the CDR3 DNA is TGCAGCGTGTACAGGGAGGAGGGAGCCAAAAACATT. It encodes CSVYREEGAKNI. The entire CDR3 protein is CSVYREEGAKNIQYF. Based on the CDR3 plus reference TRBV29-1 and TRBJ2-4, the full variable domain is SAVISQKPSRDICQRGTSLTIQCQVDSQVTMMFWYRQQPGQSLTLIATANQGSEATYESGFVIDKFPISRPNLTFSTLTVSNMSPEDSSIYLCSVYREEGAKNIQYFGAGTRLSVL.

Turning to this clone: Read coverage stops 3 residues before the CDR3 terminus; the germline J gene supplies the remainder. The rearrangement joins TRBV18 to TRBJ2-2, with TRBD1 as a possible D gene (5 bases). The CDR3 sequence is 15 residues long. The germline V and J ends were trimmed by 3 bases and 2 bases, with 10 bases remaining between them. Germline CDR1 and CDR2: KGHSH and LQKENI. The CDR3 sequence is CASSPTGHNTGELFF. The part of the CDR3 DNA that was read is TGTGCCAGCTCACCCACCGGACACAACACCGGGGAG.

For this clone: The read halts 3 residues ahead of the CDR3 end, with the missing end drawn from the germline J gene. This chain uses TRBV20-1 with TRBJ1-5, with D possibly TRBD1 on 5 matching bases. Trimming stripped 0 bases from V and 5 bases from J, with 20 bases between. This CDR3 is 17 amino acids long. From germline, CDR1 is DFQATT and CDR2 SNEGSKA (reference sequence). Here the CDR3 reads CSARDLTAKRSDQPQHF. CDR3 bases read: TGCAGTGCTAGAGATCTGACAGCTAAGAGATCTGATCAGCCC.

Notes on this clone: The read finishes 3 residues shy of the CDR3 end, and the germline J gene is used to complete it. J is TRBJ1-6 and V is TRBV2, with 7 bases matching TRBD1. V shed 6 bases, J shed 12 bases, and the junction held 8 bases outside the gene matches. CDR3 size: 13 residues. Germline V gene sequence: CDR1 SNHLY, CDR2 FYNNEI. The part of the CDR3 DNA that was read is TGTGCCAGCAGGGTTACAGGGGTCGGACCC. This translates into CASRVTGVGP. The CDR3 in full is CASRVTGVGPLHF.

Of note for this clone: Read coverage stops 3 residues before the CDR3 terminus; the germline J gene supplies the remainder. The rearrangement links TRBV2 to TRBJ2-3, with 11 bases lining up with TRBD2. The CDR3 is 16 amino acids. CDR1 is SNHLY and CDR2 is FYNNEI in the germline V gene. V shed 6 bases and J 0 bases; nucleotides not matched to a gene: 5. CDR3 sequence reads: CASSWTSGLSTDTQYF. CDR3 DNA, as far as it was read: TGTGCCAGCAGCTGGACTAGCGGGCTTAGCACAGATACG.

Concerning this clone itself: The CDR3 end lies 3 residues beyond the end of the read and is filled in from the germline J gene. This chain connects TRBV7-9 to TRBJ2-5; a possible D gene is TRBD1 (5 bases). Looked up from germline, CDR1 is SEHNR and CDR2 is FQNEAQ (reference sequence). Trimming removed 5 bases from V and 7 bases from J, with 11 bases in between. This CDR3 region has 12 residues. Incomplete CDR3 DNA: TGTGCCAGCAGCCTAATGCAGGGGACC. Translating it yields CASSLMQGT. Given in full, the CDR3 is CASSLMQGTQYF.

As regards this clone: The CDR3 end is not reached by the read, which stops 3 residues before it; the germline J gene fills it in. This chain connects TRBV20-1 to TRBJ2-3; 10 nucleotides agree with TRBD2. Unmatched junction bases numbered 8, after V lost 8 bases and J lost 3 bases. The CDR3 totals 14 residues. Per the germline V gene, CDR1 is DFQATT and CDR2 is SNEGSKA (reference sequence). The CDR3 region is CSTLAGGGTDTQYF. The CDR3 DNA, read in part, is TGCAGTACGTTAGCGGGAGGTGGTACAGATACG.

For this clone: The CDR3 end is not reached by the read, which stops 3 residues before it; the germline J gene fills it in. This rearrangement joins TRBV10-2 to TRBJ2-3; 12 bases align to TRBD2. V trimming: 3 bases; J trimming: 6 bases; junction bases outside the gene matches: 16. From germline, CDR1 is WSHSY and CDR2 SAAADI. CDR3 length equals 19 residues. The part of the CDR3 DNA that was read is TGCGCCAGCAGTGACGTCTCGGGTCGGTCTAGCGGGAGGGCGGATACG. Its translation is CASSDVSGRSSGRADT. The full CDR3 reads CASSDVSGRSSGRADTQYF.

A word on this clone: From the germline J gene comes the end of the CDR3, since the read stops 3 residues before it. The genes are TRBV29-1 and TRBJ2-3; 10 positions match TRBD1. The CDR3 length is 12 residues. The V and J ends lost 7 bases and 8 bases, in that order; junction bases with no gene match: 6. Per the germline V gene, CDR1 is SQVTM and CDR2 is ANQGSEA. CDR3 sequence reads: CSAGQGVGTQYF. The CDR3 bases that were read are TGCAGCGCCGGACAGGGGGTTGGTACG.

The CDR3: CASSEVAGVTDTQYF. CDR3 DNA, as far as it was read: TGTGCCAGCAGTGAGGTGGCGGGGGTGACAGATACG. This chain uses TRBV6-4 with TRBJ2-3; 7 bases fit TRBD2. The read ends 3 residues before the CDR3 terminus; that terminus is restored from the germline J gene. Germline V gives CDR1 MRHNA, CDR2 SNTAGT. V shed 3 bases, J shed 3 bases, and the junction held 6 bases outside the gene matches. This CDR3 has 15 amino acids.

Details on this clone: The read comes to an end 3 residues before the CDR3 does, leaving the germline J gene to fill in the end. The chain has TRBV5-1 and TRBJ2-3; TRBD2 agrees at 9 bases. The germline gives CDR1 SGHRS, CDR2 YFSETQ. The V and J ends lost 0 bases and 2 bases, in that order; junction bases with no gene match: 1. The CDR3 runs to 15 residues. The CDR3 sequence: CASSLGLAATDTQYF. The DNA read from the CDR3 is TGCGCCAGCAGCTTGGGACTAGCGGCCACAGATACG.

As regards this clone: The read finishes 3 residues shy of the CDR3 end, and the germline J gene is used to complete it. The chain joins TRBV30 to TRBJ1-5; maybe TRBD1 (5 bases). The CDR3 length is 13 residues. The ends were cut back, 7 bases at V and 5 bases at J, with 15 bases in the middle. CDR1 is GTSNPN, CDR2 SVGIG, per germline (reference sequence). The CDR3 region is CAYSGTFDQPQHF. The covered CDR3 bases are TGTGCCTACTCCGGGACTTTCGATCAGCCC.

A note on this clone: Sequencing ends 3 residues short of the CDR3 end; the germline J gene provides the rest. The chain is built from TRBV6-2 or TRBV6-3 and TRBJ2-7; 7 nucleotides agree with TRBD1. The length of the CDR3 is 13 residues. Losses at the gene ends were 8 bases for V and 2 bases for J; bases not matched to a gene: 6. Germline CDR1 is MNHEY and CDR2 is SVGEGT. CDR3 DNA (partial): TGTGCCAGCGTAACCACAGGGGCCTACGAG. Translating it yields CASVTTGAYE. The entire CDR3 protein reads CASVTTGAYEQYF.